Presented here are 31 T cell receptor beta chains from one specimen sequenced in a study of CD8+ T cells in alopecia areata (dated by TCRdb to the late 2010s). Library preparation was by the immunoSEQ multiplex PCR assay. For TCR sequencing, RNA was extracted from every sample and reverse transcribed into cDNA to serve as template. Entries here come from immuneACCESS through TCRdb and include only in-frame sequences with V and J called. Some clones fail to appear in such tables; in the studies checked, an unresolved V gene covers under half of the shortfall, and the cause of the remainder is unknown. The sample records some 110,000 clones, none occurring a single time. Together, the top ten hold 15% to 20% of the sample. Sequenced input: lesional skin. All receptors come from a C3H/HeJ mouse with alopecia areata. Mice in this strain carry MHC haplotype H2-k.

This clone came up a few times. Gene names and germline refer to mouse. Read coverage stops 4 residues before the CDR3 terminus; the germline J gene supplies the remainder. The rearrangement joins TRBV13-3 to TRBJ2-1; 11 nucleotides line up with TRBD2. Trimming at V came to 0 bases and at J to 6 bases, leaving 2 bases not matched to a gene. CDR1 is NNHDY, CDR2 SYVADS, per germline. This CDR3 spans 15 amino acids. CDR3 DNA (partial): TGTGCCAGCAGTGATGCCACTGGGGGGGCTGCT. Its protein is CASSDATGGAA. The CDR3, in full, reads CASSDATGGAAEQFF.

On this clone itself: Genes and germline come from the mouse. The CDR3 end is not reached by the read, which stops 4 residues before it; the germline J gene fills it in. V is TRBV1 and J is TRBJ2-4; 8 nucleotides match TRBD2. The CDR3 is made up of 15 amino acids. Germline V gene lookup returns CDR1 NSQYPW and CDR2 LRSPGD (reference sequence). CDR3 sequence reads: CTCSADLGGWNTLYF. CDR3 DNA, as far as it was read: TGCACCTGCAGTGCAGATTTGGGGGGGTGGAAC.

With respect to this clone: Gene names follow the mouse nomenclature. The read ends 4 residues shy of where the CDR3 ends; the end is completed using the germline J gene. The chain uses TRBV1 and TRBJ2-7, with D possibly TRBD2 on 5 matching bases. Germline V gene lookup returns CDR1 NSQYPW and CDR2 LRSPGD (reference sequence). The CDR3 totals 13 residues. The chain's CDR3 is CTCSAVTGYEQYF. The part of the CDR3 DNA that was read is TGCACCTGCAGTGCAGTAACTGGTTAT.

A word on this clone: The gene names here belong to mouse. The CDR3 is cut off 4 residues early in the read; its end comes from the germline J gene. The chain has TRBV13-3 and TRBJ2-7; TRBD1 aligns across 7 bases. This CDR3 comprises 14 residues. Germline CDR1 is NNHDY and CDR2 is SYVADS. The CDR3 protein is CASSDQDRRDEQYF. The DNA read from the CDR3 is TGTGCCAGCAGTGATCAGGACAGGAGGGAT.

As for this clone: There is a difference at residue 12 between the TCRdb protein and the DNA translation, so the protein given here was translated from the DNA. The germline and genes are mouse ones. The read gets to within 3 residues of the CDR3 end, and the germline J gene fills in the rest. V is TRBV19 and J is TRBJ1-6, with D unclear. TRBJ1-6 falls under the ORF class, with uncertain function. V was pared by 1 base and J by 6 bases, with 11 bases between. The germline gives CDR1 FNHDT, CDR2 SITEND (reference sequence). The CDR3 spans 15 residues. The sequenced part of the CDR3 DNA is TGTGCCAGCAGTATAACGGCAGGAACTAATTCGCCC. Its translation is CASSITAGTNSP. The full CDR3 reads CASSITAGTNSPLYF.

In regard to this clone: These gene names are mouse names. The read terminates 4 residues ahead of where the CDR3 ends, so the germline J gene completes it. The chain carries TRBV19 and TRBJ1-4; D not certain. V was shortened by 0 bases and J by 4 bases, with 7 bases between the two germline ends. Germline CDR1 FNHDT, CDR2 SITEND (reference sequence). This CDR3 is 14 amino acids long. The part of the CDR3 DNA that was read is TGTGCCAGCAGTATAGGTCACCTCAACGAA. Translated: CASSIGHLNE. From start to end, the CDR3 is CASSIGHLNERLFF.

Turning to this clone: The genes are named according to mouse. The CDR3 end falls 4 residues outside the read, so it is completed with the germline J gene. This chain uses TRBV13-3 with TRBJ1-1, with TRBD1 matching over 7 bases. The CDR3 runs to 12 residues. Germline V lookup: CDR1 NNHDY, CDR2 SYVADS. The CDR3 DNA, read in part, is TGTGCCAGCAGCCACGACAGGGCA. The encoded protein is CASSHDRA. The whole CDR3 sequence reads CASSHDRAEVFF.

This clone was recorded many times. These gene names are mouse names. The read stops 4 residues short of the end of the CDR3; the missing end is completed from the germline J gene. This chain joins TRBV13-3 and TRBJ2-7; a weak D match, TRBD1 (6 bases). From germline, CDR1 is NNHDY and CDR2 SYVADS. The CDR3 extends over 13 amino acids. The CDR3 sequence: CASSDRGWDEQYF. The CDR3 DNA, read in part, is TGTGCCAGCAGTGACAGGGGATGGGAT.

This clone occurred a few times. Gene names refer to mouse genes. From the germline J gene comes the end of the CDR3, since the read stops 4 residues before it. V gene TRBV13-3 combines with J gene TRBJ2-1; 10 bases match TRBD1. V lost 3 bases to trimming and J lost 5 bases; unmatched junction nucleotides: 5. The CDR3 has 15 residues. Germline lookup yields CDR1 NNHDY and CDR2 SYVADS. The part of the CDR3 DNA that was read is TGTGCCAGCAGTGGTCCCGGGACAGGGGATGCT. Protein: CASSGPGTGDA. The entire CDR3 protein reads CASSGPGTGDAEQFF.

With regard to this clone: Mouse names are used for the genes. The read finishes 4 residues shy of the CDR3 end, and the germline J gene is used to complete it. The gene calls are TRBV13-3 and TRBJ1-2; no clear D. This CDR3 is built from 14 residues. Germline values: CDR1 NNHDY, CDR2 SYVADS. The V and J ends lost 2 bases and 0 bases respectively, with 8 bases between them. The CDR3: CASSDPTTNSDYTF. The covered CDR3 bases are TGTGCCAGCAGTGACCCCACAACAAACTCC.

This clone appeared a few times. Gene names denote mouse genes. The read ends 4 residues shy of where the CDR3 ends; the end is completed using the germline J gene. The gene calls are TRBV1 and TRBJ1-2, with a possible D match to TRBD1 (5 bases). Germline CDR1 NSQYPW, CDR2 LRSPGD (reference sequence). The CDR3 loop spans 13 amino acids. V was shortened by 3 bases and J by 3 bases, with 8 bases between the two germline ends. The sequenced CDR3 bases are TGCACCTGCAGTGCCAGGGAAGACTCC. Its protein is CTCSAREDS. The complete CDR3 reads CTCSAREDSDYTF.

On this clone itself: Germline and genes: mouse. The read ends 4 residues shy of where the CDR3 ends; the end is completed using the germline J gene. The chain employs TRBV19 and TRBJ2-3; possible D gene TRBD1, 6 bases. Germline assignment: CDR1 FNHDT and CDR2 SITEND (reference sequence). Trimming stripped 6 bases from V and 3 bases from J, with 8 bases between. The CDR3 sequence is 12 residues long. The CDR3 loop reads CASIGTAETLYF. The DNA read from the CDR3 is TGTGCCAGCATCGGGACAGCAGAA.

Details on this clone: The gene names given are mouse names. The CDR3 end falls 4 residues outside the read, so it is completed with the germline J gene. The rearrangement joins TRBV12-2 to TRBJ2-3; TRBD2 matches at 12 bases. J gave up 0 bases and V 2 bases, and 2 bases lay outside the gene matches. CDR3 length equals 16 residues. Germline V lookup: CDR1 SGHLS, CDR2 HYDKME. The part of the CDR3 DNA that was read is TGTGCCAGCTCTCCGACTGGGGGGGCTAGTGCAGAA. Residues: CASSPTGGASAE. The entire CDR3 sequence reads CASSPTGGASAETLYF.

This clone occurred a few times. Genes and germline are mouse. The read finishes 4 residues shy of the CDR3 end, and the germline J gene is used to complete it. The rearrangement links TRBV13-3 to TRBJ2-5; 7 bases are shared with TRBD2. The J segment lost 0 bases and the V segment lost 0 bases, leaving 7 bases of the junction unmatched. The CDR3 is 17 amino acids. CDR1 and CDR2 from the germline V gene are NNHDY and SYVADS. The DNA read from the CDR3 is TGTGCCAGCAGTGATGCTCCTCTACTGGGGAACCAAGAC. This sequence encodes CASSDAPLLGNQD. In full, the CDR3 reads CASSDAPLLGNQDTQYF.

This clone was picked up a small number of times. The gene names here belong to mouse. The read halts 4 residues ahead of the CDR3 end, with the missing end drawn from the germline J gene. This rearrangement joins TRBV13-1 to TRBJ2-1, with 9 bases matching TRBD1. Germline CDR1 is NSHNY and CDR2 is SYGAGN. V dropped 3 bases and J dropped 3; count of bases not matched to a gene: 4. The CDR3 is made up of 15 amino acids. CDR3 bases read: TGTGCCAGCAGTGGGGGGACAGGGCCCTATGCT. Translation: CASSGGTGPYA. The CDR3, in full, reads CASSGGTGPYAEQFF.

This clone came up many times. Gene names refer to mouse genes. Read sequence stops 4 residues before the CDR3 end, and the germline J gene provides the missing end. This chain uses TRBV13-3 with TRBJ2-5; no clear D. Between the trimmed V and J ends, which lost 3 bases and 0 bases, there was a span of 8 bases. Germline V CDR1 and CDR2: NNHDY, SYVADS. The CDR3 sequence is 14 residues long. The covered CDR3 bases are TGTGCCAGCAGTGTCGCAGATAACCAAGAC. Translation: CASSVADNQD. The whole CDR3 sequence is CASSVADNQDTQYF.

As regards this clone: TCRdb's protein sequence differs at residue 13 from the translated DNA; the protein presented here follows the DNA. The gene names here belong to mouse. The CDR3 protein is CASSPGGSTYNSPLYF. The DNA read from the CDR3 is TGTGCCAGCAGTCCAGGGGGCTCGACCTATAATTCGCCC. This rearrangement joins TRBV14 to TRBJ1-6; 8 positions agree with TRBD1. Read sequence stops 3 residues before the CDR3 end, and the germline J gene provides the missing end. TRBJ1-6 is designated an ORF whose function remains uncertain. Germline CDR1 reads SGHDT; CDR2 reads FRDEAV. The CDR3 sequence is 16 residues long. V was clipped by 4 bases and J by 2 bases; unmatched bases: 5.

A word on this clone: All gene names here are mouse names. CDR3 protein: CAAPGQTNSDYTF. The CDR3 DNA, read in part, is TGTGCCGCCCCGGGACAAACAAACTCC. V usage is TRBV13-3 and J usage is TRBJ1-2; TRBD1 might be the D (6 bases). The read comes to an end 4 residues before the CDR3 does, leaving the germline J gene to fill in the end. In germline, CDR1 is NNHDY, CDR2 SYVADS. CDR3 size: 13 residues. V shed 10 bases and J shed 0 bases, with 13 bases lying between them.

Regarding this clone: Gene and germline names: mouse. The read halts 4 residues ahead of the CDR3 end, with the missing end drawn from the germline J gene. The J gene is TRBJ2-1, the V gene TRBV31; 9 positions agree with TRBD2. This CDR3 spans 14 amino acids. Trimming at V came to 0 bases and at J to 6 bases, leaving 3 bases not matched to a gene. CDR1 is GKSSPN, CDR2 SITVG, per germline. CDR3 amino acids: CAWSLVDWGAEQFF. CDR3 bases read: TGTGCCTGGAGTCTAGTGGACTGGGGTGCT.

This clone showed up many times. The genes and germline here are from mouse. The read ends 4 residues shy of where the CDR3 ends; the end is completed using the germline J gene. The rearrangement uses TRBV13-3 and TRBJ2-1; D call uncertain. Trimming removed 3 bases from V and 4 bases from J, with 8 bases in between. The germline gives CDR1 NNHDY, CDR2 SYVADS. This CDR3 has 13 amino acids. The CDR3 sequence is CASSVTQYAEQFF. The part of the CDR3 DNA that was read is TGTGCCAGCAGTGTCACACAATATGCT.

Points on this clone: The gene symbols are mouse symbols. Sequencing ends 4 residues short of the CDR3 end; the germline J gene provides the rest. The chain recombines TRBV13-3 with TRBJ2-3; 7 bases are shared with TRBD1. The CDR3 extends over 16 amino acids. V trimming: 4 bases; J trimming: 0 bases; junction bases outside the gene matches: 8. The germline gives CDR1 NNHDY, CDR2 SYVADS. The chain's CDR3 is CASSKQGSPSAETLYF. Partial CDR3 DNA: TGTGCCAGCAGTAAACAGGGGTCCCCTAGTGCAGAA.

This clone was observed a few times. Here the gene names and germline are mouse. The sequence runs out 4 residues before the end of the CDR3; the remainder is reconstructed from the germline J gene. This chain links TRBV13-3 with TRBJ2-5; TRBD1 matches 7 bases. Looked up from germline, CDR1 is NNHDY and CDR2 is SYVADS. The CDR3 consists of 13 residues. CDR3 sequence reads: CASRFQGEDTQYF. Incomplete CDR3 DNA: TGTGCCAGCAGGTTTCAGGGGGAAGAC.

The table lists this clone with many counts. Mouse gene names and germline throughout. The DNA ends 4 residues before the CDR3 does, and the rest of the CDR3 is filled in from the germline J gene. The V call is TRBV1, the J call TRBJ2-1, with 11 bases lining up with TRBD2. The V segment lost 4 bases and the J segment 6 bases; nucleotides outside the gene matches: 5. Per the germline V gene, CDR1 is NSQYPW and CDR2 is LRSPGD (reference sequence). The CDR3 contains 15 residues. CDR3 residues: CTCSGPGLGAAEQFF. The DNA read from the CDR3 is TGCACCTGCAGTGGCCCGGGACTGGGGGCTGCT.

In its sample, this clone was seen a few times. The listed genes are named as in mouse. The DNA ends 4 residues before the CDR3 does, and the rest of the CDR3 is filled in from the germline J gene. This chain links TRBV31 with TRBJ1-4; TRBD1 matches 7 bases. Germline CDR1 reads GKSSPN; CDR2 reads SITVG. Trimming removed 3 bases from V and 1 base from J; junction bases left unmatched: 5. The length of the CDR3 is 15 residues. Here the CDR3 reads CAWSPGTDSNERLFF. The DNA read from the CDR3 is TGTGCCTGGAGCCCAGGGACAGATTCCAACGAA. The variable domain in full, completed from reference TRBV31 and TRBJ1-4, reads AQTIHQWPVAEIKAVGSPLSLGCTIKGKSSPNLYWYWQATGGTLQQLFYSITVGQVESVVQLNLSASRPKDDQFILSTEKLLLSHSGFYLCAWSPGTDSNERLFFGHGTKLSVL.

Concerning this clone itself: Gene and germline names: mouse. The CDR3 spells CASSGGGGYAEQFF. Partial CDR3 DNA: TGTGCCAGCAGTGGAGGGGGCGGATATGCT. This rearrangement joins TRBV13-3 to TRBJ2-1; possibly TRBD1 for D (7 bases). Coverage ceases 4 residues before the CDR3 finishes, and the germline J gene fills in the end. CDR3 length equals 14 residues. The ends were cut back, 3 bases at V and 4 bases at J, with 11 bases in the middle. Germline CDR1 is NNHDY and CDR2 is SYVADS.

This clone was detected ten times or more. The germline and genes are mouse ones. The read halts 4 residues ahead of the CDR3 end, with the missing end drawn from the germline J gene. Other DNA variants within this sample encode the same CDR3. The rearrangement joins TRBV13-3 to TRBJ1-4, with TRBD1 as a possible D gene (6 bases). Trimming left V 0 bases short and J 2 bases short, with 11 bases between. The CDR3 consists of 16 residues. Germline V gene sequence: CDR1 NNHDY, CDR2 SYVADS. The CDR3 here is CASSDARDTSNERLFF. CDR3 DNA (partial): TGTGCCAGCAGTGATGCAAGGGACACCTCCAACGAA.

Concerning this clone: Germline and genes: mouse. Read coverage stops 4 residues before the CDR3 terminus; the germline J gene supplies the remainder. The chain carries TRBV19 and TRBJ2-3; TRBD2 agrees at 9 bases. The CDR3 is made up of 15 amino acids. CDR1 is FNHDT, CDR2 SITEND, per germline (reference sequence). CDR3 bases read: TGTGCCAGCAGTATATTCCCGGGACTGGGAGAA. This encodes CASSIFPGLGE. The whole CDR3 sequence reads CASSIFPGLGETLYF.

This clone was detected ten times or more. Any gene name here is a mouse gene name. Coverage ceases 4 residues before the CDR3 finishes, and the germline J gene fills in the end. The V call is TRBV13-3, the J call TRBJ2-7; 12 nucleotides agree with TRBD1. This CDR3 region has 16 residues. Germline loops: CDR1 NNHDY, CDR2 SYVADS. V shed 3 bases, J shed 2 bases, and the junction held 6 bases outside the gene matches. The CDR3 sequence: CASSGSGTGGTYEQYF. The sequenced CDR3 bases are TGTGCCAGCAGTGGGTCCGGGACAGGGGGCACCTAT.

Regarding this clone: Germline and genes: mouse. The DNA ends 4 residues before the CDR3 does, and the rest of the CDR3 is filled in from the germline J gene. V is TRBV1 and J is TRBJ1-2; 12 bases align to TRBD1. CDR3 length: 16 amino acids. CDR1 is NSQYPW and CDR2 is LRSPGD in the germline V gene (reference sequence). With 3 bases clipped from V and 1 base from J, the junction kept 3 bases outside the gene matches. The CDR3 spells CTCSAGTGGKNSDYTF. Partial CDR3 DNA: TGCACCTGCAGTGCTGGGACAGGGGGCAAAAACTCC.

About this clone: Genes here carry mouse names. The CDR3 is cut off 4 residues early in the read; its end comes from the germline J gene. The chain combines TRBV1 with TRBJ2-5; 8 nucleotides agree with TRBD1. Germline V CDR1 and CDR2: NSQYPW, LRSPGD (reference sequence). V lost 4 bases and J lost 3; bases outside the gene matches: 3. The CDR3 length is 14 residues. The CDR3 sequence is CTCSGNRGQDTQYF. CDR3 DNA (partial): TGCACCTGCAGTGGTAACAGGGGGCAAGAC.

As concerns this clone: Genes and germline come from the mouse. The read is 4 residues too short to cover the CDR3 end, so that end is filled in from the germline J gene. The J gene is TRBJ2-1, the V gene TRBV17, with TRBD1 as a possible D gene (6 bases). The CDR3 totals 14 residues. V was clipped by 0 bases and J by 6 bases, with 9 bases between them. CDR1 MNHDT and CDR2 YYDKIL come from the germline V gene. The CDR3 sequence is CASSRDLQGAEQFF. The CDR3 bases that were read are TGTGCTAGCAGTAGAGATTTACAGGGTGCT.